The sample holds many counts of the clone carrying this TCR beta chain. Its specificity is not known. Molecular barcoded adaptors covering alpha/delta and beta/gamma chains were used on 400 to 450 ng RNA. TCRdb passed the reads through MiXCR, listing each CDR3 protein once. The table includes 120,000 or so distinct CDR3 sequences, 10% to 15% detected once. This specimen belongs to a study of read filtering for tumor transcriptome and immune sequencing. Findings and caveats of the study: This fraction held mixed bone marrow immune cells after CD138-negative sorting. RNA-seq captured clonotypes less deeply and reliably than IR-seq.

Every patient had bone marrow sampled while the disease was active. The CDR3 runs to 11 residues. Per germline, CDR1 SQVTM and CDR2 ANQGSEA. The V end lost 4 bases, the J end lost 9 bases, and 13 bases lay between the germline ends. The source material was a population of CD138-negative cells sorted from bone marrow. The chain recombines TRBV29-1 with TRBJ2-7; D not certain. The sequence derives from a donor aged 40 or over with multiple myeloma. In DNA form, the CDR3 reads TGCAGCGTTGCTCCGAACGAGGTGCAGTACTTC. It yields the protein CSVAPNEVQYF.